What follows describes a single TCR beta chain. This entry comes from a study of blood T cell repertoires in COVID-19. Sequencing used immunoSEQ multiplex PCR; TCRdb keeps in-frame clones, though not all of them. The data hold about 260,000 clones, with 75% to 90% observed a single time. Germline assignment: CDR1 SGHRS and CDR2 YFSETQ. Trimming removed 2 bases from V and 1 base from J, with 9 bases in between. The CDR3 runs 15 residues. This chain uses TRBV5-1 with TRBJ1-4; D remains unclear. The sequence derives from a human donor in a cohort sampled during active COVID-19. Sequencing was done on a sample of peripheral blood. The CDR3 coding sequence is TGCGCCAGCAGCTTACTCTCGGTAACTAATGAAAAACTGTTTTTT. Translating gives CASSLLSVTNEKLFF.